This T cell receptor (beta chain) was recovered during a study of identical twins. TCRdb itself ran the 5' RACE reads through MiXCR, one entry per CDR3 protein. The sample lists hundreds of thousands of distinct CDR3 sequences, around 21% occurring once. The same data also went into a second study, on T cells expressing NK-cell markers.

The sequenced sample consisted of PBMCs. This receptor was identified in a woman aged 18 to 35 in good health.

The CDR3 region is CAISQAGNTIYF. In nucleotides, the CDR3 is TGTGCCATCAGCCAAGCTGGAAACACCATATATTTT. V and J are TRBV10-3 and TRBJ1-3; D uncertain. The CDR3 is made up of 12 amino acids. Germline loops: CDR1 ENHRY, CDR2 SYGVKD. V gave up 6 bases and J gave up 2 bases, with 5 bases separating them.